One sample yielded the 22 T cell receptor beta chains listed below, sequenced in a study of T cells after yellow fever vaccination. TCRdb reanalysed the 5' RACE reads using MiXCR and keeps one entry per CDR3 protein. The table shows 300,000 or so distinct CDR3 sequences, with about 6.9% occurring only once. Specimen: PBMCs, collected roughly 45 days after the first yellow fever vaccination. These receptors were obtained from a young man who received the YFV17D yellow fever vaccine.

The chain joins TRBV7-8 to TRBJ2-7, with a weak D call TRBD1 (5 bases). The V and J ends lost 5 bases and 0 bases respectively, with 11 bases between them. The CDR3 is made up of 14 amino acids. Germline assignment: CDR1 SGHVS and CDR2 FQNEAQ. The CDR3 sequence is CASSRTKGSYEQYV. The DNA for the CDR3 is TGTGCCAGCAGCCGGACAAAAGGCTCCTACGAGCAGTACGTC.

This clonotype was counted a single time. A much bigger clone sits one base away, suggesting this may be a read error. V usage is TRBV6-2 or TRBV6-3 and J usage is TRBJ2-6; D is perhaps TRBD1 (5 bases). Germline lookup yields CDR1 MNHEY and CDR2 SVGEGT. CDR3 length: 15 amino acids. The CDR3 spells CASSYTVSGANDLTF. Here the CDR3 DNA reads TGTGCCAGCAGTTACACGGTCTCTGGGGCCAACGACCTGACTTTC.

This clonotype was seen a few times. This chain uses TRBV21-1 with TRBJ1-6. TRBV21-1 is reported as a pseudogene. This CDR3 contains 13 residues. The CDR3 region has the DNA TGTGCCCGCACGGGGAACGGCAATTCACCCCTCCACTTT. It specifies CARTGNGNSPLHF.

V is TRBV14 and J is TRBJ1-6, with TRBD1 as a possible D gene (5 bases). This CDR3 has 14 residues. V lost 2 bases, J lost 14 bases, and 16 bases lay in between. Germline CDR1 is SGHDN and CDR2 is FVKESK. The CDR3 region has the DNA TGTGCCAGCAGCCAACGGGCAGGGATATCGGCCCTCCACTTT. Its protein product is CASSQRAGISALHF.

V and J are TRBV11-1 and TRBJ2-1, with TRBD1 matching over 9 bases. Germline assignment: CDR1 SGHAT and CDR2 FQDESV (reference sequence). The V gene end was trimmed by 1 base and the J gene end by 1 base; junction bases not matched to a gene: 8. The CDR3 covers 18 residues. The CDR3 here is CASSLGTGVFLSYNEQFF. The CDR3 region has the DNA TGTGCCAGCAGCTTAGGGACAGGGGTTTTCTTGTCCTACAATGAGCAGTTCTTC.

The rearrangement uses TRBV5-1 and TRBJ2-1; 7 nucleotides match TRBD2. J was trimmed by 4 bases and V by 4 bases; bases with no gene match: 5. Germline V gene sequence: CDR1 SGHRS, CDR2 YFSETQ. This CDR3 is 14 amino acids long. CDR3 coding DNA: TGCGCCAGCAGCACGGGACTAATTTACAATGAGCAGTTCTTC. Translation: CASSTGLIYNEQFF. Combining the CDR3 with reference TRBV5-1 and TRBJ2-1 gives the whole variable domain KAGVTQTPRYLIKTRGQQVTLSCSPISGHRSVSWYQQTPGQGLQFLFEYFSETQRNKGNFPGRFSGRQFSNSRSEMNVSTLELGDSALYLCASSTGLIYNEQFFGPGTRLTVL.

V gene TRBV19 combines with J gene TRBJ2-2; D not resolved. V lost 6 bases and J 0 bases, leaving 11 bases between the germline ends. CDR1 LNHDA and CDR2 SQIVND come from the germline V gene (reference sequence). The CDR3 length is 15 residues. Here the CDR3 DNA reads TGTGCCAGTAGCCAAACACCGCCGAACACCGGGGAGCTGTTTTTT. Its translation is CASSQTPPNTGELFF.

V is TRBV28 and J is TRBJ1-1, with D perhaps matching TRBD1 (5 bases). The CDR3 spans 12 residues. With 5 bases removed from V and 11 bases from J, the gap between germline ends came to 15 bases. Germline V gives CDR1 MDHEN, CDR2 SYDVKM. The CDR3 DNA is TGTGCCAGCAGTACCGGGACCGGTGGTGCTTTCTTT. Its protein is CASSTGTGGAFF. Based on the CDR3 plus reference TRBV28 and TRBJ1-1, the full variable domain is DVKVTQSSRYLVKRTGEKVFLECVQDMDHENMFWYRQDPGLGLRLIYFSYDVKMKEKGDIPEGYSVSREKKERFSLILESASTNQTSMYLCASSTGTGGAFFGQGTRLTVV.

The rearrangement uses TRBV25-1 and TRBJ1-3; D unresolved. This CDR3 comprises 15 residues. From germline, CDR1 is MGHDK and CDR2 SYGVNS. V was cut by 4 bases and J by 2 bases, with 12 bases left in between. The CDR3 protein is CASSAYEGPGNTIYF. In DNA, the CDR3 is TGTGCCAGCAGTGCATACGAGGGTCCTGGAAACACCATATATTTT.

This clonotype was seen repeatedly, ten times or more. This chain connects TRBV5-1 to TRBJ2-2; the D gene could be TRBD1 or TRBD2 (5 bases each). The CDR3 has 15 amino acids. Germline V gene lookup returns CDR1 SGHRS and CDR2 YFSETQ. V was pared by 0 bases and J by 3 bases, with 9 bases between. The CDR3 reads CASSLGDVYTGELFF. The CDR3 DNA reads as TGCGCCAGCAGCTTGGGGGACGTATACACCGGGGAGCTGTTTTTT. The full variable domain, completed using reference TRBV5-1 and TRBJ2-2, is KAGVTQTPRYLIKTRGQQVTLSCSPISGHRSVSWYQQTPGQGLQFLFEYFSETQRNKGNFPGRFSGRQFSNSRSEMNVSTLELGDSALYLCASSLGDVYTGELFFGEGSRLTVL.

V gene TRBV29-1 combines with J gene TRBJ2-1; TRBD2 matches at 11 bases. With 3 bases clipped from V and 7 bases from J, the junction kept 5 bases outside the gene matches. Germline V gene data show CDR1 as SQVTM and CDR2 as ANQGSEA. The CDR3 runs 14 residues. CDR3 nucleotides: TGCAGCGTTGATAGCGGGGGGGCCCGGAATGAGCAGTTCTTC. Residues: CSVDSGGARNEQFF.

This clonotype was observed a few times. V is TRBV6-5 and J is TRBJ2-1, with a weak D call TRBD2 (7 bases). The germline V gene encodes CDR1 MNHEY and CDR2 SVGAGI. CDR3 length: 18 residues. Trimming took 0 bases from V and 0 from J, leaving 15 bases between them. CDR3 in amino acids: CASSYSGGAGSSYNEQFF. CDR3 in DNA: TGTGCCAGCAGTTACTCGGGGGGGGCGGGGAGCTCCTACAATGAGCAGTTCTTC.

This clonotype was seen a few times. J is TRBJ2-2 and V is TRBV7-2, with 8 positions matching TRBD1. Germline CDR1 SGHTA, CDR2 FQGNSA. With 2 bases clipped from V and 4 bases from J, the junction kept 6 bases outside the gene matches. The CDR3 spans 16 residues. In DNA, the CDR3 is TGTGCCAGCAGCTTAACCGGGACAGGTACCACCGGGGAGCTGTTTTTT. This translates into CASSLTGTGTTGELFF.

The genes are TRBV9 and TRBJ2-1; a possible D gene is TRBD2 (7 bases). The V gene lost 0 bases and the J gene lost 5 bases, with 12 bases spanning the gap. The CDR3 runs to 15 residues. The germline gives CDR1 SGDLS, CDR2 YYNGEE. This CDR3 is CASSVVGGANNEQFF. CDR3 nucleotide sequence: TGTGCCAGCAGCGTAGTGGGGGGGGCGAACAATGAGCAGTTCTTC.

The V call is TRBV5-1, the J call TRBJ2-5, with D hard to call. V was shortened by 0 bases and J by 4 bases, with 16 bases between the two germline ends. CDR3 size: 16 residues. Germline assignment: CDR1 SGHRS and CDR2 YFSETQ. DNA of the CDR3: TGCGCCAGCAGCTTGGCCCCCGGCCTGGAGCGAGAGACCCAGTACTTC. It codes for CASSLAPGLERETQYF.

This clonotype was counted many times. The chain recombines TRBV5-4 with TRBJ2-3; tentatively, D is TRBD1 or TRBD2 (6 bases each). Germline assignment: CDR1 SGHNT and CDR2 YYREEE (reference sequence). This CDR3 has 15 residues. Trimming left V 0 bases short and J 0 bases short, with 8 bases between. The CDR3 region is CASSLDGGSTDTQYF. CDR3 DNA sequence: TGTGCCAGCAGCTTGGACGGGGGCAGCACAGATACGCAGTATTTT.

The chain combines TRBV2 with TRBJ1-4; TRBD1 is a possible D gene (5 bases). CDR1 is SNHLY and CDR2 is FYNNEI in the germline V gene. CDR3 length: 17 amino acids. Trimming shortened V by 7 bases and J by 0 bases, and 18 bases separated the two germline ends. CDR3 nucleotides: TGTGCCAGCACGAGGGCCTCCCGGGGGGCAACTAATGAAAAACTGTTTTTT. The encoded protein is CASTRASRGATNEKLFF.

This clonotype was counted ten times or more. CDR3 coding DNA: TGTGCCAGCAGCCCCGGGGGGGGTGGTCGTGGGGAGCAGTTCTTC. Its protein is CASSPGGGGRGEQFF. This rearrangement joins TRBV7-9 to TRBJ2-1; 8 bases map to TRBD2. Germline CDR1 reads SEHNR; CDR2 reads FQNEAQ (reference sequence). Trimming cost V 5 bases and J 10 bases; bases outside gene matches: 13. This CDR3 region has 15 residues.

Note on this clonotype: It may be a read error: a sequence one base away is much more abundant. The chain carries TRBV5-6 and TRBJ2-3; 10 bases align to TRBD2. The CDR3 length is 15 residues. Germline values: CDR1 SGHDT, CDR2 YYEEEE. The CDR3 protein is CASRIAGGSTDTRYF. The CDR3 region has the DNA TGTGCCAGCAGAATAGCGGGGGGCAGCACAGATACGCGGTATTTT.

This clonotype has ten or more counts. CDR3 protein: CASRAGGTNYEQYF. CDR3 coding DNA: TGTGCCAGCAGAGCAGGGGGAACTAACTACGAGCAGTACTTC. This chain joins TRBV27 and TRBJ2-7; 7 nucleotides align to TRBD1. Losses at the gene ends were 6 bases for V and 3 bases for J; bases not matched to a gene: 8. Germline V gene sequence: CDR1 MNHEY, CDR2 SMNVEV (reference sequence). This CDR3 comprises 14 residues.

This clonotype was recorded a few times. The rearrangement links TRBV5-6 to TRBJ2-7; weak D call: TRBD2 (6 bases). V gave up 6 bases and J gave up 0 bases, with 10 bases separating them. The CDR3 consists of 13 residues. Per germline, CDR1 SGHDT and CDR2 YYEEEE. The CDR3 nucleotides are TGTGCCAGCACGAGGACTAACTCCTACGAGCAGTACGTC. The encoded protein is CASTRTNSYEQYV.

Notes on this clonotype: Just one base apart from a much larger clone, this may be a read error. This chain links TRBV2 with TRBJ1-2; TRBD1 matches at 9 bases. V lost 6 bases, J lost 1 base, and 3 bases stayed unmatched. The germline CDR1 and CDR2 sequences are SNHLY and FYNNEI. This CDR3 is built from 14 residues. In nucleotides, the CDR3 is TGTGCCAGCAGAAACAGGGGGCTTAACTATGGCTACACCTTC. Its protein is CASRNRGLNYGYTF.